This is a list of T cell receptor beta chains from one sample in a study of blood T cell repertoires in COVID-19. The method was immunoSEQ multiplex PCR; TCRdb's version includes in-frame clones alone and lacks a portion of them. The data contain about 280,000 clones, roughly nine tenths of them singletons. Sequencing was performed on PBMCs or T cells enriched from blood (not recorded which). The receptors shown here come from a woman in her thirties or forties who had recovered from COVID-19. Each CDR3 is given with its conserved first and last residue. The D gene is left open where the match is weak. Clone size is shown for a subset of rows, as once, few, many or a class of expanded clone.

CDR3aa: CASSNTDWYNEQFF; CDR3nt: TGTGCCAGTAGTAACACGGACTGGTACAATGAGCAGTTCTTC; d_gene: -; abundance: -; v_gene: TRBV19; j_gene: TRBJ2-1; len: 14
CDR3aa: CASSLGGSDTQYF; CDR3nt: TGTGCTAGCAGCTTAGGAGGATCTGATACGCAGTATTTT; d_gene: -; abundance: -; v_gene: TRBV7-7; j_gene: TRBJ2-3; len: 13
CDR3aa: CASSFGQAQETQYF; CDR3nt: TGTGCCAGCAGTTTCGGACAGGCCCAAGAGACCCAGTACTTC; d_gene: TRBD1; abundance: -; v_gene: TRBV27; j_gene: TRBJ2-5; len: 14
CDR3aa: CASSLMAGGADEQFF; CDR3nt: TGTGCCAGCAGCTTAATGGCGGGAGGGGCGGATGAGCAGTTCTTC; d_gene: TRBD2; abundance: -; v_gene: TRBV7-2; j_gene: TRBJ2-1; len: 15
CDR3aa: CASSPGLAGPNEQFF; CDR3nt: TGTGCCAGCAGCCCGGGACTAGCGGGTCCGAATGAGCAGTTCTTC; d_gene: TRBD2; abundance: -; v_gene: TRBV5-4; j_gene: TRBJ2-1; len: 15
CDR3aa: CASSQGTSGRFTYNEQFF; CDR3nt: TGCGCCAGCAGCCAAGGGACTAGCGGGAGGTTCACCTACAATGAGCAGTTCTTC; d_gene: TRBD2; abundance: -; v_gene: TRBV4-3; j_gene: TRBJ2-1; len: 18
CDR3aa: CASSLEIGTGIYEQYF; CDR3nt: TGTGCCAGCAGCTTGGAGATCGGGACAGGGATCTACGAGCAGTACTTC; d_gene: TRBD1; abundance: -; v_gene: TRBV5-4; j_gene: TRBJ2-7; len: 16
CDR3aa: CASSLGGQGGAFF; CDR3nt: TGCGCCAGCAGCTTGGGGGGCCAGGGCGGAGCTTTCTTT; d_gene: -; abundance: -; v_gene: TRBV5-1; j_gene: TRBJ1-1; len: 13
CDR3aa: CASSSFPAGQGNQPQHF; CDR3nt: TGTGCCAGCAGCTCTTTCCCCGCGGGACAGGGTAATCAGCCCCAGCATTTT; d_gene: TRBD1; abundance: -; v_gene: TRBV28; j_gene: TRBJ1-5; len: 17
CDR3aa: CASSQGARTDTQYF; CDR3nt: TGTGCCAGCAGCCAAGGAGCCCGCACAGATACGCAGTATTTT; d_gene: -; abundance: -; v_gene: TRBV3-1/TRBV3-2; j_gene: TRBJ2-3; len: 14
CDR3aa: CASSPQGAYGYTF; CDR3nt: TGTGCCAGCAGCCCCCAGGGGGCATATGGCTACACCTTC; d_gene: TRBD1; abundance: -; v_gene: TRBV7-2; j_gene: TRBJ1-2; len: 13
CDR3aa: CASSLDEGRPQHF; CDR3nt: TGTGCCAGCAGCTTAGATGAGGGTCGGCCCCAGCATTTT; d_gene: -; abundance: few; v_gene: TRBV11-1; j_gene: TRBJ1-5; len: 13
CDR3aa: CASSQDQGGTQYF; CDR3nt: TGTGCCAGCAGCCAAGATCAGGGTGGGACCCAGTACTTC; d_gene: -; abundance: -; v_gene: TRBV3-1/TRBV3-2; j_gene: TRBJ2-5; len: 13
CDR3aa: CASSRTGMSGYTF; CDR3nt: TGTGCCAGCAGCAGGACAGGGATGTCTGGCTACACCTTC; d_gene: TRBD1; abundance: -; v_gene: TRBV27; j_gene: TRBJ1-2; len: 13
CDR3aa: CASSKVREISGRANTGELFF; CDR3nt: TGTGCCAGCAGCAAAGTCCGGGAAATCAGCGGGAGGGCCAACACCGGGGAGCTGTTTTTT; d_gene: -; abundance: -; v_gene: TRBV21-1; j_gene: TRBJ2-2; len: 20
CDR3aa: CASSVVKGSGETQYF; CDR3nt: TGTGCCAGCAGCGTAGTTAAGGGAAGCGGAGAGACCCAGTACTTC; d_gene: -; abundance: -; v_gene: TRBV9; j_gene: TRBJ2-5; len: 15
CDR3aa: CASSPGQGAGKLFF; CDR3nt: TGTGCCAGCAGCCCCGGACAGGGGGCGGGAAAACTGTTTTTT; d_gene: TRBD1; abundance: -; v_gene: TRBV7-2; j_gene: TRBJ1-4; len: 14
CDR3aa: CASSPRVGVEGTDTQYF; CDR3nt: TGTGCCAGCTCCCCGCGCGTGGGAGTCGAGGGCACAGATACGCAGTATTTT; d_gene: -; abundance: -; v_gene: TRBV18; j_gene: TRBJ2-3; len: 17
CDR3aa: CASGQGYEQYF; CDR3nt: TGTGCCAGTGGACAGGGTTACGAGCAGTACTTC; d_gene: TRBD1; abundance: -; v_gene: TRBV6-5; j_gene: TRBJ2-7; len: 11
CDR3aa: CASSSGGSGYGYTF; CDR3nt: TGTGCCAGCAGTTCCGGGGGGTCGGGCTATGGCTACACCTTC; d_gene: -; abundance: -; v_gene: TRBV6-5; j_gene: TRBJ1-2; len: 14
CDR3aa: CASSEEGIAYNSPLHF; CDR3nt: TGTGCCAGCAGTGAAGAGGGAATCGCCTATAATTCACCCCTCCACTTT; d_gene: -; abundance: -; v_gene: TRBV25-1; j_gene: TRBJ1-6; len: 16
CDR3aa: CASSTETGNTEAFF; CDR3nt: TGTGCCAGCAGCACTGAAACAGGTAACACTGAAGCTTTCTTT; d_gene: -; abundance: -; v_gene: TRBV5-4; j_gene: TRBJ1-1; len: 14
CDR3aa: CASMRGGSADTQYF; CDR3nt: TGTGCCAGCATGAGGGGCGGGAGTGCAGATACGCAGTATTTT; d_gene: TRBD2; abundance: -; v_gene: TRBV9; j_gene: TRBJ2-3; len: 14